The clone carrying this T cell receptor beta chain has just one count. The antigen remains unidentified. The data are from a study of T cell repertoires in cytomegalovirus infection. TCRdb re-called the reads through MiXCR, storing one row per CDR3 protein. The sample carries about 110,000 distinct CDR3 sequences, roughly 39% recorded once. Study results and limitations: The study found HLA-C-restricted CMV-specific TCR beta clonotypes dominating the ex vivo response.

V gave up 1 base and J gave up 1 base, with 11 bases separating them. This CDR3 is built from 15 residues. Germline V CDR1 and CDR2: SGHKS, YYEKEE (reference sequence). This receptor was identified in a human donor in good health (CMV status not recorded). Some clones in this sample may be carry-over from other donors' samples. The genes are TRBV5-5 and TRBJ1-1, with a weak D call TRBD1 (6 bases). The sequencing used CD8+ T cells from cultured PBMCs, collected from culture after CMV antigen stimulation. In DNA form, the CDR3 reads TGTGCCAGCAGCTTGTGGCCGGGACAGAACACTGAAGCTTTCTTT. The encoded protein is CASSLWPGQNTEAFF.